This TCR beta chain was identified during a study of blood T cell repertoires in COVID-19. Across the whole study: From the United States, Italy and Spain came samples of acute and convalescent COVID-19. T cells, B-cell-depleted T cells, or PBMCs supplied cDNA or gDNA.

As processed by the authors: Researchers report that nucleated cell counts were estimated from reference gene primer amplification. The table came from immunoSEQ multiplex PCR; TCRdb's copy has only in-frame clones and leaves some out. V and J calls plus clone size are reproduced from that table; the DNA served to infer D and trimming. This sample yields approximately 100,000 clones, of which 80% to 90% are seen a single time; about 30% belongs to the top ten. This CDR3 has 13 amino acids. Germline CDR1 reads KGHDR; CDR2 reads SFDVKD. The V segment lost 10 bases and the J segment 4 bases; nucleotides outside the gene matches: 8.

The sample was peripheral blood. The TCR originated in a woman of 80 years or more with acute or convalescent COVID-19. The chain has TRBV24-1 and TRBJ2-5, with 7 bases identical to TRBD2. CDR3 sequence reads: CATQLGRGETQYF. CDR3 sequence (DNA): TGTGCCACACAATTGGGGAGGGGAGAGACCCAGTACTTC.